The clone carrying this T cell receptor beta chain registers medium-sized by frequency. The sample is drawn from a study of T cell clusters in autoimmune cytopenias. TRB was amplified by touch-down multiplex PCR, primer pools A and B combined. TCRdb re-called the multiplex PCR reads and shows each CDR3 protein once, DNA omitted. The repertoire shows more than 6,000 distinct CDR3 sequences; the top ten hold 7.6%. This CDR3 region has 15 residues. Germline V gene data show CDR1 as SGHVS and CDR2 as FNYEAQ. Roughly 38,000 genome equivalents of blood DNA were amplified for TRB. Another study also made use of these data, one on T cell repertoires in aging, cancer and after chemotherapy.

The chain employs TRBV7-6 and TRBJ2-2; TCRdb designates TRBD1, a call that cannot be tested without DNA. This TCR was recovered from a human donor in good health. Input material: peripheral blood. The CDR3 region is CASSLQGADTGELFF.